Following are 7 T cell receptor beta chains from one sample sequenced in a study of early T cells in non-severe SARS-CoV-2 infection. MiXCR, applied by TCRdb to the 5' RACE reads, yields one record per CDR3 protein. The sample yields more than 65,000 distinct CDR3 sequences, about an eighth seen once. Sequencing was performed on whole blood. These receptors were collected from an adult who was a healthcare worker with PCR-confirmed SARS-CoV-2 infection or an uninfected control (not recorded which).

This clonotype was seen at least ten times. V usage is TRBV29-1 and J usage is TRBJ1-5; TRBD1 is a possible D gene (5 bases). Between the trimmed V and J ends, which lost 4 bases and 7 bases, there was a span of 14 bases. The CDR3 totals 13 residues. Germline CDR1 and CDR2: SQVTM and ANQGSEA. The CDR3, as DNA: TGCAGCGTTGGGGGGGGTAGGGACCAGCCCCAGCATTTT. Its translation is CSVGGGRDQPQHF.

This clonotype has a count of ten or more. The rearrangement links TRBV7-9 to TRBJ1-6; D gene ambiguous. Germline V gene lookup returns CDR1 SEHNR and CDR2 FQNEAQ (reference sequence). The V and J ends lost 6 bases and 5 bases respectively, with 11 bases between them. The CDR3 has 14 residues. In DNA form, the CDR3 reads TGTGCCAGCAGACTTACGGGAGATAATTCACCCCTCCACTTT. Translation: CASRLTGDNSPLHF.

In its sample, this clonotype was seen many times. V is TRBV7-9 and J is TRBJ1-2, with 7 bases matching TRBD1. With 5 bases clipped from V and 6 bases from J, the junction kept 9 bases outside the gene matches. CDR3 length: 14 amino acids. The germline V gene encodes CDR1 SEHNR and CDR2 FQNEAQ (reference sequence). The CDR3 sequence: CASSRDSLSNGYTF. CDR3 bases: TGTGCCAGCAGCCGGGACAGTTTATCCAATGGCTACACCTTC.

This clonotype was observed a handful of times. The rearrangement links TRBV7-2 to TRBJ2-1; no definite D call. Germline loops: CDR1 SGHTA, CDR2 FQGNSA. The CDR3 spans 11 residues. V was pared by 3 bases and J by 8 bases, with 5 bases between. CDR3 coding DNA: TGTGCCAGCAGCTTGTTAGATGAGCAGTTCTTC. Encoded protein: CASSLLDEQFF.

This clonotype came up many times. The J gene is TRBJ1-6, the V gene TRBV6-2 or TRBV6-3, with 12 bases that match TRBD1. V was pared by 6 bases and J by 9 bases, with 3 bases of the junction left unmatched. This CDR3 contains 14 residues. From germline, CDR1 is MNHEY and CDR2 SVGEGT. CDR3 sequence reads: CASRRDRGPSPLHF. DNA of the CDR3: TGTGCCAGCAGGAGGGACAGGGGGCCTTCACCCCTCCACTTT.

This clonotype was counted only a few times. As the CDR3 is not closed by the conserved phenylalanine or tryptophan, this likely results from a read error. The chain couples TRBV20-1 to TRBJ2-2; D gene ambiguous. Germline lookup yields CDR1 DFQATT and CDR2 SNEGSKA (reference sequence). The CDR3 runs 13 residues. Between the trimmed V and J ends, which lost 5 bases and 5 bases, there was a span of 12 bases. DNA for the CDR3: TGCAGTGCTCCCTGGACGCGTACCGGGGAGCTGTTTTCT. This sequence encodes CSAPWTRTGELFS.

Ten or more counts support this clonotype. The chain uses TRBV4-2 and TRBJ1-4, with D maybe TRBD1 (5 bases). CDR3 length: 13 amino acids. V lost 4 bases and J 6 bases, leaving 9 bases between the germline ends. The germline CDR1 and CDR2 sequences are LGHNA and YNFKEQ. CDR3 residues: CASSPRGYEKLFF. The CDR3 coding sequence is TGTGCCAGCAGCCCCCGGGGCTATGAAAAACTGTTTTTT.